This T cell receptor (beta chain) comes out of a study of neurological immune-mediated disorders (dated by TCRdb to between 2019 and 2020). Broadly, across the study: The study compared peripheral blood TCR-beta repertoires of HTLV-I-associated myelopathy (HAM/TSP) patients, multiple sclerosis patients and healthy controls using UMI-based sequencing. Alongside PBMC samples, the set of about 100 TCR-beta libraries contained longitudinal samples, technical triplicates, and paired CD4+ and CD8+ T-cell subsets that had been sorted. The cohort comprised roughly 65 subjects: 14 HAM/TSP patients, some 35 multiple sclerosis patients and around 20 healthy controls.

cDNA was synthesized by template-switch 5'RACE using a primer with a 10-nucleotide random unique molecular identifier that tagged each TCR transcript. Over 180 million TCR-beta sequences, covering 15-18 subjects, were produced in each sequencing run. Total RNA was extracted with the RNeasy kit. The KAPA Real-time Library Amplification kit was used to amplify TCR-beta VDJ regions with primers targeting the TCR constant region and the 5'RACE anchor. Sample indexes and Illumina adaptors were added in a first PCR, and a second PCR then increased library yield. After Ampure bead purification, the TCR product of roughly 650 bp was size-selected on a 2% E-gel SizeSelection system. Library quality was checked on a Bioanalyzer, concentration was measured with Qubit, and libraries were quantified with the Kapa Library Quantification kit before pooling. An Illumina HiSeq 2500 was used to sequence the libraries paired-end at 2 x 150 bp. To increase sequence diversity, 25-30% phiX was spiked into each library pool. The published analysis was carried out like this. Quality-filtered reads were processed with the UMI-based MiGEC pipeline, which removed over 85% of raw TCR sequences during error correction. VDJ genes were aligned to IMGT germline references, and clonotypes were defined by unique CDR3 amino acid sequence plus V-J genes. Clonal expansion, Shannon diversity and CDR3 relatedness (CalcPairwiseDistances, ClusterSamples) were evaluated with VDJtools, and phylogenetic trees were built with CLCbio workbench. Expanded clones were defined as having at least 8 unique UMIs, based on coefficient-of-variation modelling across technical triplicates. The public reads were reprocessed in TCRdb via fastp at Q25 and MiXCR, keeping in-frame beta chains. Rows are combined by CDR3 protein, so each entry shows the most common genes and DNA. None of the V and J calls come from the authors' own analysis; TCRdb made them. This sample holds 50,000 to 75,000 distinct CDR3 sequences; approximately 11% were observed only once. The ten largest account for roughly 10% of the sample.

For the unsorted PBMC libraries, 2 million PBMCs were stored in RNAlater at -80 degrees C until RNA extraction and were used to generate the libraries. Peripheral blood was subjected to Ficoll-Hypaque density gradient centrifugation to isolate PBMCs, which were then cryopreserved in liquid nitrogen. This clonotype was seen ten or more times. The specificity of this receptor is unknown. Per-nucleotide qualities are absent, and no much larger clonotype sits a single base away. Results the study describes overall, beyond this receptor: Across subjects, expanded clones never shared an identical CDR3 amino acid sequence, which suggests that the TCR-beta repertoires in every group were private. TCR clonal expansion was highest in HAM/TSP patients and lowest in MS patients, with MS patients falling below even healthy controls.

Sequences were obtained from PBMCs. This TCR derives from a woman aged 55-70 years with HTLV-1-associated myelopathy (HAM/TSP).

The CDR3 region has the sequence CSASGELGTEAFF. The sequenced DNA is TGCAGCGCTTCAGGGGAGCTAGGGACTGAAGCTTTCTTT. The rearrangement joined TRBV20-1 to TRBJ1-1; a tentative D match to TRBD1 spans 6 bases. The CDR3 measures 13 amino acids from cysteine to phenylalanine. Solely the CDR3 DNA is kept, with 39 bases framed from the first base. CDR1 and CDR2 are read off the germline V gene (reference sequence) as DFQATT and SNEGSKA.